What follows are 32 T cell receptor beta chains derived from one specimen sequenced in a study of T-cell reconstitution after alpha-beta-depleted transplantation in children. Preparation of the TCRbeta library was carried out with unique molecular identifiers. Each CDR3 protein is one row after TCRdb ran MiXCR on the PCR reads. Of about 830,000 distinct CDR3 sequences in the sample, approximately 15% were seen once. The source material was PBMCs, mostly from graft donor cells, sampled 360 days after TCRalphabeta/CD19-depleted stem cell transplant. Receptors originate from a male patient between 10 and 17 years old who had a stem cell transplant for acute lymphoblastic leukemia, so the T cells may come from the graft donor.

This clonotype was detected only a few times. This chain uses TRBV24-1 with TRBJ2-2; 7 bases are shared with TRBD1. The CDR3 is made up of 17 amino acids. With 3 bases clipped from V and 4 bases from J, the junction kept 10 bases outside the gene matches. Germline lookup yields CDR1 KGHDR and CDR2 SFDVKD. CDR3 in amino acids: CATSDPGETGSTGELFF. CDR3 DNA sequence: TGTGCCACCAGTGATCCCGGTGAGACAGGGTCCACCGGGGAGCTGTTTTTT.

The genes are TRBV20-1 and TRBJ2-7; either TRBD1 or TRBD2 may fit D (5 bases each). CDR3 length: 14 residues. Germline V gives CDR1 DFQATT, CDR2 SNEGSKA (reference sequence). V shed 0 bases and J shed 3 bases, with 12 bases lying between them. The DNA of the CDR3 is TGCAGTGCTAGAGATTTGGGGACCAGCTACGAGCAGTACTTC. As protein: CSARDLGTSYEQYF.

Only a few counts were recorded for this clonotype. The chain links TRBV15 to TRBJ1-3; D uncertain. V dropped 5 bases and J dropped 0 bases, with 8 bases sitting between them. Germline CDR1 is LNHNV and CDR2 is YYDKDF (reference sequence). The CDR3 sequence is 14 residues long. CDR3 sequence: CATSFTVSGNTIYF. CDR3 in DNA: TGTGCCACCAGCTTCACAGTCTCTGGAAACACCATATATTTT.

The V and J genes are TRBV20-1 and TRBJ2-2; D unresolved. Trimming took 5 bases from V and 4 from J, leaving 5 bases between them. CDR3 length: 11 residues. The germline gives CDR1 DFQATT, CDR2 SNEGSKA (reference sequence). The CDR3 here is CSAPSTGELFF. In DNA form, the CDR3 reads TGCAGTGCTCCTAGCACCGGGGAGCTGTTTTTT.

The rearrangement links TRBV10-1 to TRBJ2-7; possibly TRBD1 for D (5 bases). V was shortened by 2 bases and J by 9 bases, with 23 bases between the two germline ends. CDR1 is WNHNN and CDR2 is SYGVQD in the germline V gene (reference sequence). This CDR3 region has 16 residues. The CDR3: CASSEDGQGPTSRQYF. CDR3 in DNA: TGCGCCAGCAGTGAGGACGGACAAGGACCTACGAGTAGGCAGTACTTC.

The chain links TRBV12-3 or TRBV12-4 to TRBJ2-2; 10 bases fit TRBD2. Trimming removed 6 bases from V and 0 bases from J; junction bases left unmatched: 4. The CDR3 has 16 amino acids. This chain's CDR3 is CASRPTSGANTGELFF. CDR3 nucleotides: TGTGCCAGCAGGCCAACTAGCGGGGCGAACACCGGGGAGCTGTTTTTT.

This clonotype was seen a few times. The chain is built from TRBV3-1 and TRBJ2-2; 12 nucleotides match TRBD2. The CDR3 loop spans 17 amino acids. Per the germline V gene, CDR1 is LGHDT and CDR2 is YNNKEL (reference sequence). The V and J ends lost 4 bases and 6 bases, in that order; junction bases with no gene match: 9. CDR3 bases: TGTGCCAGCAGCCCCCACCGACTAGCGGGAGTTCCCGGGGAGCTGTTTTTT. This gives the protein CASSPHRLAGVPGELFF.

V and J are TRBV7-9 and TRBJ2-2; D tentatively reads TRBD1 or TRBD2 (5 bases each). CDR3 size: 16 residues. V lost 1 base, J lost 6 bases, and 15 bases lay in between. The V gene's germline CDR1 is SEHNR and CDR2 FQNEAQ (reference sequence). In DNA form, the CDR3 reads TGTGCCAGCAGCTTAGAGCTCGGGACCGCCGCCGGGGAGCTGTTTTTT. It translates to CASSLELGTAAGELFF.

This clonotype appeared many times. This chain connects TRBV6-5 to TRBJ2-3; D gene uncertain. This CDR3 is 12 amino acids long. The germline CDR1 and CDR2 sequences are MNHEY and SVGAGI. The V and J ends lost 6 bases and 2 bases respectively, with 6 bases between them. CDR3 bases: TGTGCCAGCAGAAGGGACACAGATACGCAGTATTTT. Its protein is CASRRDTDTQYF.

The chain combines TRBV6-1 with TRBJ2-7; either TRBD1 or TRBD2 may fit D (5 bases each). This CDR3 has 14 amino acids. V dropped 10 bases and J dropped 2 bases, with 18 bases sitting between them. Germline assignment: CDR1 MNHNS and CDR2 SASEGT. The CDR3 region is CATYGTASTYEQYF. For the CDR3, the DNA is TGTGCCACGTACGGGACCGCCAGCACCTACGAGCAGTACTTC.

This chain joins TRBV6-4 and TRBJ2-2; D perhaps matches TRBD2 (6 bases). The V gene lost 5 bases and the J gene lost 1 base, with 11 bases spanning the gap. Germline values: CDR1 MRHNA, CDR2 SNTAGT. The CDR3 totals 15 residues. CDR3 coding DNA: TGTGCCAGCAGTACCGGGACTGGGAACACCGGGGAGCTGTTTTTT. Translated, it gives CASSTGTGNTGELFF.

This chain links TRBV12-3 or TRBV12-4 with TRBJ2-5, with 9 bases lining up with TRBD1. V lost 7 bases, J lost 5 bases, and 11 bases stayed unmatched. The CDR3 totals 15 residues. The chain's CDR3 is CASTLATGGAETQYF. CDR3 in DNA: TGTGCCAGCACTTTGGCCACAGGGGGCGCGGAGACCCAGTACTTC.

This clonotype was seen a few times. The V gene is TRBV2, the J gene TRBJ2-7; 8 positions agree with TRBD1. This CDR3 spans 14 amino acids. CDR1 and CDR2 (germline): SNHLY, FYNNEI. The trim removed 5 bases at V and 11 bases at J, leaving 14 bases unmatched. The CDR3 reads CASSYRDRSFFEYF. In nucleotides, the CDR3 is TGTGCCAGCAGTTACCGGGACAGGTCGTTTTTTGAGTACTTC.

This chain uses TRBV3-1 with TRBJ2-7, with 8 bases aligning to TRBD2. V lost 6 bases to trimming and J lost 0 bases; unmatched junction nucleotides: 7. Germline values: CDR1 LGHDT, CDR2 YNNKEL (reference sequence). This CDR3 is 15 amino acids long. The CDR3 loop reads CASSQLAALSYEQYF. The CDR3 nucleotides are TGTGCCAGCAGTCAACTAGCGGCTCTCTCCTACGAGCAGTACTTC.

V is TRBV27 and J is TRBJ2-7; D ambiguous. The germline V gene encodes CDR1 MNHEY and CDR2 SMNVEV (reference sequence). V was pared by 5 bases and J by 2 bases, with 19 bases between. There are 16 residues in the CDR3. CDR3 protein: CASSQENPPGAYEQYF. CDR3 bases: TGTGCCAGCAGTCAAGAGAACCCCCCAGGAGCCTACGAGCAGTACTTC.

This clonotype was seen ten or more times. The J gene is TRBJ2-3, the V gene TRBV12-3 or TRBV12-4; no reliable D call. The CDR3 is made up of 13 amino acids. V gave up 3 bases and J gave up 7 bases, with 11 bases separating them. CDR3: CASSFLGRHTQYF. The CDR3 nucleotides read TGTGCCAGCAGTTTCTTGGGTCGGCATACGCAGTATTTT.

There are a few counts of this clonotype. The chain combines TRBV12-5 with TRBJ2-1, with 9 bases lining up with TRBD2. The CDR3 spans 17 residues. J lost 6 bases, V lost 0 bases, and 9 bases had no gene match. Germline values: CDR1 LGHNT, CDR2 FRNRAP. The CDR3: CASGLVQVSGRFNEQFF. The CDR3, as DNA: TGTGCTAGTGGTTTGGTACAGGTTAGCGGGAGATTCAATGAGCAGTTCTTC.

This clonotype was counted only a few times. The V and J genes are TRBV20-1 and TRBJ2-5; D assignment may be TRBD1 or TRBD2 (5 bases each). From germline, CDR1 is DFQATT and CDR2 SNEGSKA (reference sequence). V lost 0 bases to trimming and J lost 2 bases, with 10 bases between them. CDR3 size: 14 residues. The CDR3 here is CSARDRDGQETQYF. CDR3 sequence (DNA): TGCAGTGCTAGAGATAGGGACGGACAAGAGACCCAGTACTTC.

The chain is built from TRBV13 and TRBJ2-1; TRBD1 is a possible D gene (6 bases). Germline V lookup: CDR1 PRHDT, CDR2 FYEKMQ (reference sequence). This CDR3 contains 12 residues. Trimming removed 5 bases at V and 10 bases at J, with 12 bases between. The CDR3 protein is CASSPTGQEQFF. In DNA form, the CDR3 reads TGTGCCAGCAGCCCGACAGGTCAGGAGCAGTTCTTC.

The chain employs TRBV7-9 and TRBJ2-1; D is undetermined. The ends were cut back, 6 bases at V and 7 bases at J, with 7 bases in the middle. CDR3 length: 11 amino acids. CDR1 and CDR2 from the germline V gene are SEHNR and FQNEAQ (reference sequence). The CDR3 DNA sequence: TGTGCCAGCAGAATCGGTAATGAGCAGTTCTTC. Translating gives CASRIGNEQFF.

This chain joins TRBV21-1 and TRBJ2-3. TRBV21-1 is termed a pseudogene. This CDR3 is built from 14 residues. The CDR3 DNA reads as TGTGCCAGCAGCAAAACGTACGGCACAGATACGCAGTATTTT. Translated, it gives CASSKTYGTDTQYF.

This clonotype was recorded a few times. This chain links TRBV29-1 with TRBJ1-1; 8 bases agree with TRBD1. The CDR3 has 12 residues. The trim removed 7 bases at V and 5 bases at J, leaving 6 bases unmatched. The germline V gene encodes CDR1 SQVTM and CDR2 ANQGSEA. This CDR3 reads CSAGTGETEAFF. The CDR3, as DNA: TGCAGCGCTGGGACAGGAGAGACTGAAGCTTTCTTT.

This clonotype was counted ten times or more. The rearrangement joins TRBV27 to TRBJ2-1; D ambiguous. Germline V gene lookup returns CDR1 MNHEY and CDR2 SMNVEV (reference sequence). CDR3 length: 13 residues. The V end was cut by 3 bases, the J end by 6 bases, with 9 bases between. The CDR3 loop reads CASSFGGGNEQFF. CDR3 coding DNA: TGTGCCAGCAGTTTTGGCGGTGGCAATGAGCAGTTCTTC.

The chain joins TRBV5-5 to TRBJ2-7, with D perhaps matching TRBD1 (6 bases). This CDR3 contains 15 residues. Trimming cost V 0 bases and J 7 bases, with 17 bases left between them. Per the germline V gene, CDR1 is SGHKS and CDR2 is YYEKEE (reference sequence). CDR3 DNA sequence: TGTGCCAGCAGCTTGGCCAGGGTCCTTAGGGGGGAGCAGTACTTC. Protein product: CASSLARVLRGEQYF. The variable domain in full, completed from reference TRBV5-5 and TRBJ2-7, reads DAGVTQSPTHLIKTRGQQVTLRCSPISGHKSVSWYQQVLGQGPQFIFQYYEKEERGRGNFPDRFSARQFPNYSSELNVNALLLGDSALYLCASSLARVLRGEQYFGPGTRLTVT.

This clonotype was observed a handful of times. J is TRBJ2-5 and V is TRBV7-8; a weak D match, TRBD2 (6 bases). Trimming shortened V by 4 bases and J by 2 bases, and 17 bases separated the two germline ends. The germline CDR1 and CDR2 sequences are SGHVS and FQNEAQ. CDR3 size: 16 residues. The CDR3 region has the DNA TGTGCCAGCAGCTACCCGGCGGGAAACCTTCAAGAGACCCAGTACTTC. Residues: CASSYPAGNLQETQYF.

Ten or more counts support this clonotype. The J gene is TRBJ2-5, the V gene TRBV18, with TRBD1 as a possible D gene (5 bases). CDR1 is KGHSH, CDR2 LQKENI, per germline. The V and J ends lost 4 bases and 5 bases respectively, with 17 bases between them. CDR3 length: 15 amino acids. The CDR3 loop reads CASSRGRLGQETQYF. CDR3 nucleotide sequence: TGTGCCAGCTCACGAGGCAGGTTGGGGCAGGAGACCCAGTACTTC.

This chain joins TRBV11-2 and TRBJ1-3, with D possibly being TRBD1 (5 bases). In germline, CDR1 is SGHAT, CDR2 FQNNGV. V gave up 5 bases and J gave up 0 bases, with 11 bases separating them. This CDR3 is 15 amino acids long. The CDR3 bases are TGTGCCAGCAGCCCGGGACGGATCTCTGGAAACACCATATATTTT. This translates into CASSPGRISGNTIYF.

The table lists this clonotype with many counts. This chain connects TRBV6-5 to TRBJ2-2; D gene uncertain. The CDR3 is 14 amino acids. V lost 6 bases, J lost 4 bases, and 12 bases lay in between. Germline V gene lookup returns CDR1 MNHEY and CDR2 SVGAGI. The CDR3: CASSPARGTGELFF. The CDR3 nucleotides read TGTGCCAGCAGCCCAGCTCGTGGCACCGGGGAGCTGTTTTTT.

This clonotype has more than one count but fewer than ten. J is TRBJ2-5 and V is TRBV20-1; 12 bases map to TRBD2. In germline, CDR1 is DFQATT, CDR2 SNEGSKA (reference sequence). Trimming cost V 3 bases and J 0 bases; bases outside gene matches: 8. The CDR3 is 17 amino acids. This CDR3 is CSASRLAGGTYQETQYF. For the CDR3, the DNA is TGCAGTGCTAGCAGGCTAGCGGGAGGGACGTACCAAGAGACCCAGTACTTC.

The table lists this clonotype with many counts. V and J are TRBV29-1 and TRBJ2-7; TRBD2 is a possible D gene (6 bases). CDR1 is SQVTM and CDR2 is ANQGSEA in the germline V gene. The V end was cut by 5 bases, the J end by 2 bases, with 19 bases between. This CDR3 comprises 15 residues. The CDR3 coding sequence is TGCAGCGTTCGGGGGAGGAGGGATGGACCCTACGAGCAGTACTTC. Encoded protein: CSVRGRRDGPYEQYF.

This clonotype has a handful of counts. The chain joins TRBV28 to TRBJ2-7; no clear D. CDR3 length equals 15 residues. Trimming took 10 bases from V and 0 from J, leaving 19 bases between them. Germline loops: CDR1 MDHEN, CDR2 SYDVKM. The CDR3, as DNA: TGTGCCATCAAACCCGGGTTAACGCTCTCCTACGAGCAGTACTTC. Residues: CAIKPGLTLSYEQYF. Full variable domain (outside the CDR3, taken from reference TRBV28 and TRBJ2-7): DVKVTQSSRYLVKRTGEKVFLECVQDMDHENMFWYRQDPGLGLRLIYFSYDVKMKEKGDIPEGYSVSREKKERFSLILESASTNQTSMYLCAIKPGLTLSYEQYFGPGTRLTVT.

This chain links TRBV27 with TRBJ2-7, with 7 bases lining up with TRBD2. The ends lost 6 bases at V and 4 bases at J; junction bases unmatched: 12. The CDR3 is 15 amino acids. Germline V gene sequence: CDR1 MNHEY, CDR2 SMNVEV (reference sequence). The CDR3 DNA reads as TGTGCCAGCAGCTGGGCCGGGACTACGCGTTACGAGCAGTACTTC. It translates to CASSWAGTTRYEQYF.